The rows below give T cell receptor beta chains drawn from one sample of a study of blood T cells in healthy people across ages. TCRdb ran MiXCR on the 5' RACE reads and lists one entry per CDR3 protein. The sample has about 500,000 distinct CDR3 sequences, about 24% seen once. Another study also made use of these data, one on T cells of mothers and their children.

The source material was blood. The receptor set was obtained from a boy between 10 and 17 years old in good health. Each CDR3 is given with its conserved first and last residue. Clone sizes are given selectively: once, few, many, or a class where the clone is expanded.

V	J	size	CDR3
TRBV4-3	TRBJ1-2	few	CASSQDLRGLPNTF
TRBV20-1	TRBJ1-3	.	CSASGADTSGNTIYF
TRBV19	.	.	CASSMAGPTYEQYF
TRBV9	TRBJ2-5	.	CASSEGGRETQYF
TRBV5-1	TRBJ2-2	few	CASSTTGQGTGELFF
TRBV29-1	TRBJ2-3	.	CSVDDPAPSTDTQYF
TRBV24-1	TRBJ1-1	few	CATSDLLIPQGLNTEAFF
TRBV12-5	TRBJ2-2	few	CASGSLAGGPSTGELFF
TRBV30	TRBJ1-4	.	CAWGFPNEKLFF
TRBV5-5	TRBJ2-5	many	CASSLGGQGGETQYF
TRBV4-1	TRBJ1-1	few	CASSQIAGREQGRSTETFF
TRBV7-3	TRBJ2-2	few	CASSSRTDANTGELFF
TRBV7-2	TRBJ2-4	.	CASSYGGRNIQYF
TRBV7-3	TRBJ2-5	few	CASSFSGIHGETQYF
TRBV15	TRBJ2-6	many	CATSSEGGSGANVLTF
TRBV21-1	TRBJ2-2	few	CATHAYLGAGVGTGELFF
TRBV4-1	TRBJ2-7	.	CASRARASGRYEQYF
TRBV7-2	TRBJ2-1	.	CASNPRITSPEQFF
TRBV10-3	TRBJ1-1	.	CAISGQQGIWGEAFF
TRBV7-9	TRBJ1-1	.	CASSLTYRRLNTEAFF
TRBV6-2/TRBV6-3	TRBJ2-1	.	CASSFGREIGNNEQFF
TRBV15	TRBJ1-3	.	CATSRVNDRPYSGNTIYF
TRBV28	TRBJ2-3	.	CASSPQGETDTQYF
TRBV20-1	.	many	CSARDTSGASYEQYF
TRBV20-1	TRBJ2-7	.	CSARPTGTSPYEQYF
TRBV4-1	TRBJ2-7	few	CASSGYSGSVNEQYF
TRBV4-3	TRBJ2-7	many	CASSQAGRTTNEQYF
TRBV6-5	TRBJ2-7	.	CASSVGQGTDEQYF
TRBV6-5	TRBJ2-3	once	CASRESFAQGDTQYF
TRBV7-2	TRBJ1-1	few	CASSLEFMTEAFF
TRBV27	.	.	CASRNRVSSYEQYF
TRBV7-9	TRBJ2-3	few	CASSDAGTGTDTQYF
TRBV20-1	TRBJ1-5	.	CSAVQEIRQPQHF
TRBV11-2	TRBJ1-1	few	CASRKPGRANTEAFF
TRBV12-5	TRBJ2-5	many	CASGLYGSQETQYF
TRBV7-9	TRBJ2-1	few	CASSLPWGPTYNEQFF
TRBV9	TRBJ2-5	few	CASSEDRGPQETQYF
TRBV5-5	TRBJ2-1	.	CASSLLLAGVYNEQFF
TRBV28	TRBJ2-1	many	CASSLVQGAYNEQFF
TRBV15	TRBJ2-1	few	CATSRDPQRAYSYNEQFF
TRBV4-1	TRBJ2-7	.	CASSQDGGGDKQYF
TRBV19	TRBJ2-1	.	CASSRVGGYNEQFF
TRBV9	TRBJ2-7	many	CASSPRQGDSYEQYF
TRBV11-2	TRBJ2-3	many	CASSQAGGFTDTQYF
TRBV28	TRBJ1-4	.	CASSVHGFQSTNEKLFF